In this sample, the clone carrying this TCR beta chain turned up a few times. The data were taken from a study of OX40 agonist ivuxolimab in advanced cancers. Overall study context: One patient with hepatocellular carcinoma and two with cutaneous melanoma, three in all, had partial responses.

TCRdb's table, derived via immunoSEQ multiplex PCR, lists solely in-frame clones and lacks some. Altogether tens of thousands of clones are present, around 90% being singletons, with the ten largest covering just over 2.5%. The sequenced sample was CD4+ or CD8+ T cells sorted from blood, obtained in a trial of the OX40 agonist ivuxolimab. The clonotype comes from an adult with an advanced solid tumor such as melanoma, head and neck, liver or kidney cancer.

This CDR3 is CASSLAEQETQYF. The CDR3 nucleotides are TGTGCCAGCAGCTTAGCCGAACAAGAGACCCAGTACTTC. The chain is built from TRBV11-2 and TRBJ2-5; D unclear. Trimming removed 1 base from V and 2 bases from J, with 5 bases in between. CDR3 length equals 13 residues. Germline CDR1 reads SGHAT; CDR2 reads FQNNGV.